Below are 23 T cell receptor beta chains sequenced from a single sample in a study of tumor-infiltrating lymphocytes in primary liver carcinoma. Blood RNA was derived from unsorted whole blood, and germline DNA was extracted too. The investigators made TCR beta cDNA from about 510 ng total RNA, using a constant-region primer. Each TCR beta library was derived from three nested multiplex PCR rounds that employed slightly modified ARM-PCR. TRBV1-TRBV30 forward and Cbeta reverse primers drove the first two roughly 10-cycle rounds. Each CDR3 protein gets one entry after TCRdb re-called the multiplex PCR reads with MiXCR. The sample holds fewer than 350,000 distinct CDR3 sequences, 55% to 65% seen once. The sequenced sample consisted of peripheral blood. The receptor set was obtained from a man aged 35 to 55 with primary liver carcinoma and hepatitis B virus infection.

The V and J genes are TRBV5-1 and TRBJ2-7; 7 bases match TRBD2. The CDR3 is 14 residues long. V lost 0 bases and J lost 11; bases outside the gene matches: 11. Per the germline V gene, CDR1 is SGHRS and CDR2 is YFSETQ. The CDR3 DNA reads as TGCGCCAGCAGCTTGGCGGGAGGATTGAGCGACGAGTACTTC. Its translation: CASSLAGGLSDEYF.

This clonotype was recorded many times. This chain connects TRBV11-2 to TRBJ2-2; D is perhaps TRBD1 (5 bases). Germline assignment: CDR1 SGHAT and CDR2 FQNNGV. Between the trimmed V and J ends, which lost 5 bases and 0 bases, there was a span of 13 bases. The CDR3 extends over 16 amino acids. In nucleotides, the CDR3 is TGTGCCAGCAGCCCACGGGCAGGGTCGAACACCGGGGAGCTGTTTTTT. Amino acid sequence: CASSPRAGSNTGELFF.

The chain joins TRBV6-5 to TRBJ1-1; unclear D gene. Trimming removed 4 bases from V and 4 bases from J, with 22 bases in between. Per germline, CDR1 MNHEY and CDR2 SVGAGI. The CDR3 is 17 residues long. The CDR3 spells CASSSSRPQLAVTEAFF. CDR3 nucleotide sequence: TGTGCCAGCAGTTCATCCCGACCACAGCTGGCGGTCACTGAAGCTTTCTTT.

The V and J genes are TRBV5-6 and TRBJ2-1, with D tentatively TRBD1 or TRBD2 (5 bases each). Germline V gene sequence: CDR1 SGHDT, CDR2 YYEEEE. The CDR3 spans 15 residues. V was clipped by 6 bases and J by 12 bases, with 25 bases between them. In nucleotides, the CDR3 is TGTGCCAGCAACATGCCGGGACGGGCGGGCGATGGGCAGTTCTTC. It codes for CASNMPGRAGDGQFF.

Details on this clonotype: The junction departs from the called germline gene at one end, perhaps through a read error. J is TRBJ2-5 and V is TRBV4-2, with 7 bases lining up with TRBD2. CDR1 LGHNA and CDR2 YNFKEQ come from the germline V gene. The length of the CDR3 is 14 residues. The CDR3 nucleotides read TGTGCCAGGAGCCAAAGCGGGGCCCAAGAGACCCAGTACTTC. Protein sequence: CARSQSGAQETQYF.

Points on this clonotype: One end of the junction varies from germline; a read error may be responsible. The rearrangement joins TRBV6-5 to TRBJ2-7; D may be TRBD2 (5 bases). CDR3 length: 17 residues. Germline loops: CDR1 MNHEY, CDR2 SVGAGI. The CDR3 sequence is CASSYSRPPGYAYGQYF. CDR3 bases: TGTGCCAGCAGTTACTCCCGCCCACCGGGATATGCCTACGGGCAGTACTTC.

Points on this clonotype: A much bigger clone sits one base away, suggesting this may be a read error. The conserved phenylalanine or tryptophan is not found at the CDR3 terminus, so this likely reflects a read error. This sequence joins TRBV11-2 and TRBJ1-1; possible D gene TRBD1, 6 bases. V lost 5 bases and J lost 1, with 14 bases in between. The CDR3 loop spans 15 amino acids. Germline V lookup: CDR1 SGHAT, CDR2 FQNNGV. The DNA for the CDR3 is TGTGCCAGCAGCCCAAACAGGGCTTCGAACACTGAAGCTTTCCTT. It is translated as CASSPNRASNTEAFL.

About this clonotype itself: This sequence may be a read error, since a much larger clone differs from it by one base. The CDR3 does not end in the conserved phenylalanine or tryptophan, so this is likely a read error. Here the CDR3 DNA reads TGTGCCAGCAGCAGACTAGCGGTCAATGAGCAGTTCATC. This sequence encodes CASSRLAVNEQFI. The chain is built from TRBV11-2 and TRBJ2-1; 9 bases agree with TRBD2. CDR3 length equals 13 residues. Per germline, CDR1 SGHAT and CDR2 FQNNGV. V shed 5 bases, J shed 6 bases, and the junction held 2 bases outside the gene matches.

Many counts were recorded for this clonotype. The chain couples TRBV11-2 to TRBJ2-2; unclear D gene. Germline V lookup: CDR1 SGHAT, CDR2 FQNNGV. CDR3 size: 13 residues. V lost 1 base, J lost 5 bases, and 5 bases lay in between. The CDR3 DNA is TGTGCCAGCAGCTTAGGGTTGACCGGGGAGCTGTTTTTT. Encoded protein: CASSLGLTGELFF.

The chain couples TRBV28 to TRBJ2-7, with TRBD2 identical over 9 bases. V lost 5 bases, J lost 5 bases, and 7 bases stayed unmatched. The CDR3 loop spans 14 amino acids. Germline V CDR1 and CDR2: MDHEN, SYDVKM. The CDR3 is CASSDSGRIDEQYF. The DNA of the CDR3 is TGTGCCAGCAGTGACAGCGGGAGGATTGACGAGCAGTACTTC.

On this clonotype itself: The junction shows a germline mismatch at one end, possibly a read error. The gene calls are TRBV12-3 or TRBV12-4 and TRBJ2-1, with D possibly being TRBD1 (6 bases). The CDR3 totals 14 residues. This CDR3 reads CASSTVQGYNERFF. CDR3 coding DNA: TGTGCCAGCAGCACGGTACAGGGCTACAATGAGCGGTTCTTC.

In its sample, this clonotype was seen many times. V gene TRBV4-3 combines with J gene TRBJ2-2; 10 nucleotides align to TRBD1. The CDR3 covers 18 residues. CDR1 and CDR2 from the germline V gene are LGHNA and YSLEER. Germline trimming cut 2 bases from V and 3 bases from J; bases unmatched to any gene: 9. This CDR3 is CASSQYHWTGGYTGELFF. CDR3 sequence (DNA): TGCGCCAGCAGCCAATATCATTGGACAGGGGGGTACACCGGGGAGCTGTTTTTT.

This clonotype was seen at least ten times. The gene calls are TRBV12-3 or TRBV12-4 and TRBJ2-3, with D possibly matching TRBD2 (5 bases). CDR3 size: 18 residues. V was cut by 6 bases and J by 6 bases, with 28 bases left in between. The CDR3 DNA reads TGTGCCAGCAGCCCGCTGGTTGGTGGGAGCGAGCCGGGGGATACGCAGTATTTT. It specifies CASSPLVGGSEPGDTQYF.

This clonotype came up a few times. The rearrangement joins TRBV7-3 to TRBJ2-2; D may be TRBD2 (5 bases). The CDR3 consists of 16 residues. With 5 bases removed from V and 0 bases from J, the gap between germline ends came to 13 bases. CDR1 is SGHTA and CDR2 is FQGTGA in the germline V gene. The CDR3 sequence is CASSPTAASNTGELFF. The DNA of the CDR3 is TGTGCCAGCAGCCCAACAGCGGCTTCGAACACCGGGGAGCTGTTTTTT.

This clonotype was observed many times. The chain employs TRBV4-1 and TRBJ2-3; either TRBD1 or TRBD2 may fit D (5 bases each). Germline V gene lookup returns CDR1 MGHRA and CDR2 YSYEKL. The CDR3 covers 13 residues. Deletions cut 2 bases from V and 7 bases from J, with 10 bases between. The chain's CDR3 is CASSQPRGHTQYF. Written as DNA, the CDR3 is TGCGCCAGCAGCCAACCTAGGGGACATACGCAGTATTTT.

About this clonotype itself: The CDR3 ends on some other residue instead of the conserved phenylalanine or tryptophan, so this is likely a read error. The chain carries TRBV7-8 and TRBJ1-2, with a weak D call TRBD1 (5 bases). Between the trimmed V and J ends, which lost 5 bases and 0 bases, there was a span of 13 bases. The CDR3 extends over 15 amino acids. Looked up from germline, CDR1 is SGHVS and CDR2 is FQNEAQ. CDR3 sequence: CASSTGLGANYGYTI. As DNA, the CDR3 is TGTGCCAGCAGCACCGGACTGGGGGCTAACTATGGCTACACCATC.

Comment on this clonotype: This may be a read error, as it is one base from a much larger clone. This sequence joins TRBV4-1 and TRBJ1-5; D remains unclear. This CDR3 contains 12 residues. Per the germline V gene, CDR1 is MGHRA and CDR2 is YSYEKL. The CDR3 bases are TGCGCCAGCAGCCAAGATGACCAGCCCCACCATTTT. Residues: CASSQDDQPHHF.

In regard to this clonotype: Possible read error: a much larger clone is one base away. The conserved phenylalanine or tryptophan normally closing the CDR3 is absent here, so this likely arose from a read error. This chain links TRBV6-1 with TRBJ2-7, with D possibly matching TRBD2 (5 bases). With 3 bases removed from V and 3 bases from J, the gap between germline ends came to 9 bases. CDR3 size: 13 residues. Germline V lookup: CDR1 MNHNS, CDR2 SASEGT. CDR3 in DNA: TGTGCCAGCAGTGAGAGGGATTTCTACGAGCAGTACCTC. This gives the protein CASSERDFYEQYL.

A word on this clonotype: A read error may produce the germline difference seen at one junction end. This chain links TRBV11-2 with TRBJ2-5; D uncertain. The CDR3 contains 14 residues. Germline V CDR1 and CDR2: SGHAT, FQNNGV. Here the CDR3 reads CASSREVSEEAQYF. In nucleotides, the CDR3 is TGTGCCAGCAGCCGCGAAGTTTCTGAAGAGGCCCAGTACTTC.

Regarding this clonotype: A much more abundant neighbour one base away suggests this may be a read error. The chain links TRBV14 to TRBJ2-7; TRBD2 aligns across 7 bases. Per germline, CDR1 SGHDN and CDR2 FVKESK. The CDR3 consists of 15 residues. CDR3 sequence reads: CASRPGGAGSYKQYF. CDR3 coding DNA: TGTGCCAGCAGGCCCGGAGGAGCGGGATCCTACAAGCAGTACTTC.

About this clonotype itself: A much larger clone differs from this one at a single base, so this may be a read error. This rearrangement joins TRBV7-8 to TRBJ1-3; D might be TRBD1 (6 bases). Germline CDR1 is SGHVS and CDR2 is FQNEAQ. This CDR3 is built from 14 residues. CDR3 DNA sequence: TGTGTCACCCGGGAGGGGGGAGGTGGAAACACCATATATTTT. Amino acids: CVTREGGGGNTIYF.

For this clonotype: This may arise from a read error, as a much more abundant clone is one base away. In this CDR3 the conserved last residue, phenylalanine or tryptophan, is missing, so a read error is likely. The chain's CDR3 is CASSVQGATDTQYL. The CDR3 nucleotides read TGTGCCAGCAGTGTACAGGGGGCAACAGATACGCAGTATCTT. V is TRBV6-6 and J is TRBJ2-3; 9 nucleotides align to TRBD1. Germline-derived CDR1 and CDR2 are MNHNY and SVGAGI (reference sequence). The trim removed 5 bases at V and 3 bases at J, leaving 3 bases unmatched. The CDR3 is made up of 14 amino acids.

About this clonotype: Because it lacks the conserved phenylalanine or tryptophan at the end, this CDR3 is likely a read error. The CDR3 here is CASSLAGTWDTGEQFL. The CDR3 DNA sequence: TGTGCCAGCAGCTTGGCGGGAACATGGGATACGGGTGAGCAGTTCCTC. This rearrangement joins TRBV5-6 to TRBJ2-1; TRBD2 might be the D (5 bases). CDR1 is SGHDT and CDR2 is YYEEEE in the germline V gene. The V end was cut by 0 bases, the J end by 9 bases, with 19 bases between. The CDR3 has 16 residues.